This is a list of T cell receptor beta chains from one sample in a study of blood T cell repertoires in COVID-19. Assay used: immunoSEQ multiplex PCR; TCRdb lists only in-frame clones, some missing. The sample gives about 250,000 clones, about 89% of which show up once; under 2% is in the top ten. Specimen: peripheral blood. The source of these receptors is a woman aged 55-70 years who had recovered from COVID-19. The conserved cysteine and the conserved F or W are not part of the CDR3 here. The D gene is left open where the match is weak. A clone size is listed for some rows: how often the clone was seen (once, few, many), or a class if it is expanded.

J,V,size,D,CDR3
TRBJ1-5,TRBV2,once,TRBD1,ASSQDRAGRRQPQH
TRBJ1-1,TRBV19,.,.,ASSMGTANTEAF
TRBJ2-2,TRBV10-3,.,.,AITRTEGTGELF
TRBJ2-5,TRBV7-9,.,TRBD2,ASSFQPGLGEETQY
TRBJ2-7,TRBV18,once,.,ASSPGLPAAEQY
TRBJ1-5,TRBV4-3,once,.,ASSQDLRQPQH
TRBJ1-6,TRBV27,.,.,ASSTIPSNSPLH
TRBJ2-4,TRBV10-2,.,.,ASRDVGGAKNIQY
TRBJ1-4,TRBV7-8,.,.,ASSPHSGQNEKLF
TRBJ1-6,TRBV28,few,TRBD1,ATSDRLDNSPLH
TRBJ1-4,TRBV6-5,once,TRBD1,ASRRTGPDEKLF
TRBJ1-3,TRBV15,once,.,ATSRDISTIY
TRBJ1-3,TRBV28,once,.,ASSSGTTGNTIY
TRBJ2-7,TRBV7-2,.,.,ASSLGGGHLYEQY
TRBJ1-5,TRBV6-5,once,.,ASSPSVNQPQH
TRBJ1-2,TRBV25-1,.,TRBD1,ASSDRGARTYGYT
TRBJ2-3,TRBV7-2,.,TRBD2,ASSSRAGGMRDTQY
TRBJ2-7,TRBV6-5,.,.,ASTLGPYEQY
TRBJ2-5,TRBV7-9,.,TRBD2,ASSSPTSGLHPWTQY
TRBJ1-2,TRBV7-2,.,TRBD1,ASSLISTTGYDGYT
TRBJ1-1,TRBV3-1/TRBV3-2,.,TRBD1,ASSPRDRNTEAF
TRBJ1-6,TRBV7-3,.,TRBD1,ASSLSGGASPLH
TRBJ2-7,TRBV4-1,.,.,ASSQEWGDTAYEQY
TRBJ1-2,TRBV6-5,.,.,ASNPNMDYGYT
TRBJ2-5,TRBV9,.,.,ASSVAGLETQY
TRBJ1-4,TRBV7-8,.,.,ASSFLTATNEKLF
TRBJ1-2,TRBV10-3,.,TRBD1,AISQGEGHGYT
TRBJ1-1,TRBV19,.,TRBD1,ASSIAVAGGVANTEAF
TRBJ1-2,TRBV6-5,.,TRBD1,ASSWGGQGYGYT
TRBJ2-2,TRBV10-3,.,TRBD1,AISGHRDMGDRNTGELF
TRBJ2-3,TRBV6-5,.,TRBD2,ASVGRGGISDTQY
TRBJ1-5,TRBV18,.,.,ASSPRFPGSNQPQH
TRBJ2-1,TRBV6-5,.,.,ASRDTGSNEQF
TRBJ1-6,TRBV5-1,.,.,ASSLGQSNSPLH
TRBJ1-1,TRBV28,.,.,ASTRNSGAGRVTEAF
TRBJ1-1,TRBV6-2/TRBV6-3,.,.,ASSYSRVGQAF
TRBJ2-7,TRBV7-2,.,.,ASSYARLASEQY
TRBJ2-5,TRBV6-1,.,TRBD2,ASSVPAGGPVETQY